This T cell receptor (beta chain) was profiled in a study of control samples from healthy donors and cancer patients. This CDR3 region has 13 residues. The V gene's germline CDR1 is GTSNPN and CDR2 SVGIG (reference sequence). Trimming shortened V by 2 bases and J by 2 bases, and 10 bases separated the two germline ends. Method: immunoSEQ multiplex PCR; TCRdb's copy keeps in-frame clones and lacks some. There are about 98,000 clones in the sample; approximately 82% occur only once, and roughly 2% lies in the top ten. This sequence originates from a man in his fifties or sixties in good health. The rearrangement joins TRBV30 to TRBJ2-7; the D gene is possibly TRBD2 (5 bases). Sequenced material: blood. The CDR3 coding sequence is TGTGCCTGGAGTAATAGCGTAACCTACGAGCAGTACTTC. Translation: CAWSNSVTYEQYF.